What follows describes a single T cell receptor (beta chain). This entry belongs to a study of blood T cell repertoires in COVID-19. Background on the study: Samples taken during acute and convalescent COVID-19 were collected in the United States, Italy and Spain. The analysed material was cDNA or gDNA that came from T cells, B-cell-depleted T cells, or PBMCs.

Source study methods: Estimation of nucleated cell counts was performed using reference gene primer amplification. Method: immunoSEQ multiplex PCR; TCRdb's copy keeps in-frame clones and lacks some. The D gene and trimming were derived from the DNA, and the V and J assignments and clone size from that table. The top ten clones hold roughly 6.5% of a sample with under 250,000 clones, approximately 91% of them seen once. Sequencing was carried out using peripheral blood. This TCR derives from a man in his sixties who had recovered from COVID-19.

CDR3 in DNA: TGCGCCAGCAGCCAAGATGTAGCGGGGGTTGTGGTTGAGCAGTTCTTC. Protein: CASSQDVAGVVVEQFF. The chain combines TRBV4-1 with TRBJ2-1, with TRBD2 identical over 9 bases. Unmatched junction bases numbered 9, after V lost 0 bases and J lost 9 bases. This CDR3 region has 16 residues. CDR1 and CDR2 from the germline V gene are MGHRA and YSYEKL.